These 26 T cell receptor beta chains were sequenced from one sample in a study of cytomegalovirus exposure and HLA in healthy donors. Sequenced by immunoSEQ multiplex PCR; TCRdb stores in-frame clones only, minus some. Of under 200,000 clones listed, nearly 90% are singletons. The sample comprised PBMCs. The receptors derive from a young woman in good health and CMV-seropositive.

The genes are TRBV7-3 and TRBJ2-2; 7 positions agree with TRBD2. CDR1 and CDR2 (germline): SGHTA, FQGTGA. This CDR3 has 16 residues. Trimming took 5 bases from V and 1 from J; bases not matched to a gene: 7. CDR3 DNA sequence: TGTGCCAGCAGCCCCGGGTCTAGCGGGAACACCGGGGAGCTGTTTTTT. Amino acids: CASSPGSSGNTGELFF.

This clone has only one observation. The chain carries TRBV7-8 and TRBJ2-2, with TRBD1 matching 8 bases. Germline-derived CDR1 and CDR2 are SGHVS and FQNEAQ. Losses at the gene ends were 7 bases for V and 15 bases for J; bases not matched to a gene: 16. This CDR3 has 14 amino acids. The CDR3 is CASTYSSDRGRLFF. In DNA, the CDR3 is TGTGCCAGCACCTATTCTTCAGACAGGGGTCGCTTGTTTTTT.

The genes are TRBV19 and TRBJ2-7, with 9 bases that match TRBD1. The CDR3 loop spans 15 amino acids. Trimming at V came to 6 bases and at J to 0 bases, leaving 6 bases not matched to a gene. CDR1 and CDR2 (germline): LNHDA, SQIVND (reference sequence). CDR3 sequence: CASRHRDRDSYEQYF. Written as DNA, the CDR3 is TGTGCCAGTAGACACCGGGACAGGGACTCCTACGAGCAGTACTTC.

The rearrangement links TRBV18 to TRBJ2-3; 8 bases map to TRBD1. Germline trimming cut 3 bases from V and 5 bases from J; bases unmatched to any gene: 4. This CDR3 has 14 amino acids. The germline gives CDR1 KGHSH, CDR2 LQKENI. In DNA form, the CDR3 reads TGTGCCAGCTCACCTCAGGGACAGGAAGATACGCAGTATTTT. Protein: CASSPQGQEDTQYF.

The chain joins TRBV28 to TRBJ2-7, with 9 bases aligning to TRBD1. Trimming cost V 5 bases and J 5 bases; bases outside gene matches: 10. CDR1 MDHEN and CDR2 SYDVKM come from the germline V gene. The CDR3 sequence is 15 residues long. The CDR3 reads CASSLRDRVVHEQYF. The CDR3 nucleotides read TGTGCCAGCAGTCTCCGGGACAGGGTAGTTCACGAGCAGTACTTC.

The gene calls are TRBV5-1 and TRBJ1-1; 8 bases map to TRBD1. CDR3 length: 16 residues. Germline CDR1 reads SGHRS; CDR2 reads YFSETQ. V lost 4 bases, J lost 4 bases, and 12 bases stayed unmatched. CDR3 DNA sequence: TGCGCCAGCAGCCCGAGACAGGGGCTCGGTATCACTGAAGCTTTCTTT. It translates to CASSPRQGLGITEAFF.

The genes are TRBV2 and TRBJ1-4; D is perhaps TRBD1 (6 bases). Trimming removed 5 bases at V and 15 bases at J, with 13 bases between. From germline, CDR1 is SNHLY and CDR2 FYNNEI. This CDR3 region has 11 residues. CDR3 protein: CASSLRDTLFF. CDR3 sequence (DNA): TGTGCCAGCAGTCTCCGGGACACATTGTTTTTT.

This rearrangement joins TRBV9 to TRBJ2-7; 9 nucleotides agree with TRBD1. V gave up 4 bases and J gave up 4 bases; unmatched junction bases: 12. Germline lookup yields CDR1 SGDLS and CDR2 YYNGEE. The CDR3 is 16 amino acids. The CDR3 here is CASSLNPDRGLYEQYF. The CDR3 nucleotides read TGTGCCAGCAGCCTCAACCCGGACAGGGGTCTTTACGAGCAGTACTTC.

The V and J genes are TRBV5-1 and TRBJ2-1; D might be TRBD1 (5 bases). The CDR3 sequence is 12 residues long. Trimming removed 0 bases from V and 8 bases from J, with 6 bases in between. Per germline, CDR1 SGHRS and CDR2 YFSETQ. This CDR3 reads CASSLEGDEQFF. CDR3 nucleotide sequence: TGCGCCAGCAGCTTGGAAGGGGATGAGCAGTTCTTC.

CDR3 DNA sequence: TGTGCCAGTACCTCATCGGGGTGGGACCAAGAGACCCAGTACTTC. It yields the protein CASTSSGWDQETQYF. The chain links TRBV19 to TRBJ2-5; a possible D gene is TRBD2 (5 bases). Germline-derived CDR1 and CDR2 are LNHDA and SQIVND (reference sequence). The CDR3 loop spans 15 amino acids. With 7 bases removed from V and 0 bases from J, the gap between germline ends came to 15 bases.

This rearrangement joins TRBV29-1 to TRBJ1-2; no clear D gene. Trimming removed 5 bases at V and 6 bases at J, with 13 bases between. The CDR3 covers 12 residues. The germline gives CDR1 SQVTM, CDR2 ANQGSEA. This CDR3 reads CSVLGWSDGYTF. The CDR3 bases are TGCAGCGTTTTGGGCTGGTCAGATGGCTACACCTTC.

The CDR3 coding sequence is TGTGCCAGCAGCTTAGGGGTGACAGGGGGCACCGGGGAGCTGTTTTTT. Residues: CASSLGVTGGTGELFF. V and J are TRBV7-3 and TRBJ2-2, with 9 nucleotides matching TRBD1. V shed 2 bases and J 4 bases; nucleotides not matched to a gene: 5. CDR1 and CDR2 from the germline V gene are SGHTA and FQGTGA. CDR3 size: 16 residues.

The chain's CDR3 is CASSFLATNTEAFF. Here the CDR3 DNA reads TGTGCCAGCAGTTTCTTGGCAACGAACACTGAAGCTTTCTTT. The gene calls are TRBV27 and TRBJ1-1; D is undetermined. The CDR3 runs 14 residues. Germline V CDR1 and CDR2: MNHEY, SMNVEV (reference sequence). With 3 bases removed from V and 1 base from J, the gap between germline ends came to 9 bases.

This clone has only a few counts. This chain connects TRBV6-5 to TRBJ1-3, with D maybe TRBD1 (5 bases). The CDR3 runs 14 residues. Germline lookup yields CDR1 MNHEY and CDR2 SVGAGI. V was cut by 8 bases and J by 3 bases, with 14 bases left in between. The CDR3 coding sequence is TGTGCCAGCCGAACAGGTGCTGTTGGAAACACCATATATTTT. Translating it yields CASRTGAVGNTIYF.

This clone was seen more than once but under ten times. The chain carries TRBV11-2 and TRBJ1-2, with 9 bases fitting TRBD1. Losses at the gene ends were 4 bases for V and 8 bases for J; bases not matched to a gene: 14. The CDR3 consists of 16 residues. Germline V lookup: CDR1 SGHAT, CDR2 FQNNGV. The CDR3 region has the DNA TGTGCCAGCAGCTCGGCCCGACCGGACAGGGGAGGAGGCTACACCTTC. Translation gives CASSSARPDRGGGYTF.

This sequence joins TRBV7-6 and TRBJ2-1, with 12 bases fitting TRBD2. The CDR3 is 15 amino acids. Germline values: CDR1 SGHVS, CDR2 FNYEAQ. The J segment lost 4 bases and the V segment lost 4 bases, leaving 2 bases of the junction unmatched. CDR3 loop: CASSSGLAGYNEQFF. The CDR3 DNA follows: TGTGCCAGCAGCTCCGGACTAGCGGGGTACAATGAGCAGTTCTTC.

J is TRBJ2-1 and V is TRBV6-6, with 8 bases lining up with TRBD1. This CDR3 is 15 amino acids long. Germline CDR1 MNHNY, CDR2 SVGAGI (reference sequence). Trimming took 2 bases from V and 9 from J; bases not matched to a gene: 9. Here the CDR3 DNA reads TGTGCCAGCAGTTACACACCGCAGGGGGCCTCTGAGCAGTTCTTC. It yields the protein CASSYTPQGASEQFF.

CDR3 in amino acids: CASSQAYNEQFF. Written as DNA, the CDR3 is TGTGCCAGCAGCCAGGCTTACAATGAGCAGTTCTTC. This sequence joins TRBV13 and TRBJ2-1, with no clear D. Trimming took off 5 bases at V and 4 bases at J, with 6 bases between the two ends. Germline assignment: CDR1 PRHDT and CDR2 FYEKMQ (reference sequence). The CDR3 has 12 residues.

The rearrangement joins TRBV6-6 to TRBJ2-1, with 8 bases lining up with TRBD1. The V gene end was trimmed by 5 bases and the J gene end by 0 bases; junction bases not matched to a gene: 3. The germline V gene encodes CDR1 MNHNY and CDR2 SVGAGI (reference sequence). The CDR3 covers 15 residues. The CDR3 spells CASSAGGASYNEQFF. The DNA for the CDR3 is TGTGCCAGCAGTGCAGGGGGCGCCTCCTACAATGAGCAGTTCTTC.

The chain combines TRBV4-3 with TRBJ2-7, with TRBD2 matching over 9 bases. V was clipped by 2 bases and J by 1 base; unmatched bases: 3. CDR1 and CDR2 (germline): LGHNA, YSLEER. The CDR3 runs 15 residues. The CDR3 coding sequence is TGCGCCAGCAGCCAACGGCTAGCGGGATCCTACGAGCAGTACTTC. Its translation: CASSQRLAGSYEQYF.

The chain uses TRBV29-1 and TRBJ1-1; 7 bases are shared with TRBD1. CDR1 is SQVTM and CDR2 is ANQGSEA in the germline V gene. CDR3 length: 15 amino acids. V was pared by 6 bases and J by 0 bases, with 10 bases of the junction left unmatched. CDR3 DNA: TGCAGCGTGGGGGACAGCCGAATCTTGAACACTGAAGCTTTCTTT. Residues: CSVGDSRILNTEAFF.

This clone was seen just once. The V call is TRBV7-3, the J call TRBJ2-7, with D perhaps matching TRBD1 (5 bases). The CDR3 totals 13 residues. V gave up 2 bases and J gave up 5 bases, with 10 bases separating them. CDR1 and CDR2 (germline): SGHTA, FQGTGA. This chain's CDR3 is CASSLGWGDEQYF. CDR3 bases: TGTGCCAGCAGCTTAGGGTGGGGCGACGAGCAGTACTTC.

The rearrangement uses TRBV2 and TRBJ2-1; TRBD2 matches at 14 bases. Germline CDR1 is SNHLY and CDR2 is FYNNEI. The CDR3 has 17 residues. With 2 bases clipped from V and 6 bases from J, the junction kept 6 bases outside the gene matches. CDR3 residues: CASSELLGLAGGNEQFF. The CDR3 DNA reads TGTGCCAGCAGTGAACTTCTAGGACTAGCGGGGGGCAATGAGCAGTTCTTC.

The chain uses TRBV30 and TRBJ1-1; no firm D call. V was cut by 0 bases and J by 1 base, with 9 bases left in between. Germline V gene sequence: CDR1 GTSNPN, CDR2 SVGIG (reference sequence). There are 14 residues in the CDR3. The CDR3 DNA is TGTGCCTGGAGTGTAGGAGCGGGGAACACTGAAGCTTTCTTT. Amino acids: CAWSVGAGNTEAFF.

This clone was seen once. V usage is TRBV7-8 and J usage is TRBJ1-1; TRBD1 agrees at 9 bases. The V and J ends lost 5 bases and 4 bases, in that order; junction bases with no gene match: 11. The germline V gene encodes CDR1 SGHVS and CDR2 FQNEAQ. This CDR3 is 16 amino acids long. Here the CDR3 reads CASSKLNRGLITEAFF. The CDR3 DNA sequence: TGTGCCAGCAGCAAGTTAAACAGGGGGCTGATCACTGAAGCTTTCTTT.

This rearrangement joins TRBV2 to TRBJ2-1; no firm D call. V was shortened by 5 bases and J by 6 bases, with 8 bases between the two germline ends. CDR1 and CDR2 from the germline V gene are SNHLY and FYNNEI. The CDR3 spans 12 residues. The CDR3 is CASSNRRNEQFF. DNA for the CDR3: TGTGCCAGCAGTAATCGTCGCAATGAGCAGTTCTTC.